This entry concerns a single TCR beta chain. CDR1 SNHLY and CDR2 FYNNEI come from the germline V gene. The germline V and J ends were trimmed by 5 bases and 3 bases, with 11 bases remaining between them. This CDR3 is built from 14 residues. This sample was included in a study of blood T cell repertoires in COVID-19. At the level of the study: T cells, B-cell-depleted T cells, or PBMCs supplied cDNA or gDNA.

This table comes from immunoSEQ multiplex PCR, and its TCRdb copy is limited to in-frame clones, with some not included. The sample includes about 76,000 clones, roughly 81% of them seen just once. Material for sequencing was peripheral blood. The TCR comes from a man in his sixties with COVID-19, enrolled during active disease. The V call is TRBV2, the J call TRBJ1-3; perhaps TRBD1 as D (5 bases). The CDR3 region has the DNA TGTGCCAGCAGTTTCGGGGGGGGTGGAAACACCATATATTTT. Its translation: CASSFGGGGNTIYF.